The 28 T cell receptor beta chains in this list originate from one sample, sequenced in a study of T cells in Graves' hyperthyroidism and ophthalmopathy. Authors of the study amplified TCR beta CDR3 regions from RNA transcripts. A set of HTBI primers served as the primers for a first-round RT-PCR of the TCR CDR3. Each CDR3 protein gets one entry after TCRdb re-called the multiplex PCR reads with MiXCR. The sample contains about 270,000 distinct CDR3 sequences, 20% to 25% of which appear only once. Material for sequencing was blood. The receptors were sampled from a man younger than 45 with Graves' ophthalmopathy.

This clonotype showed up just a few times. This CDR3 is CASSPTPRAAYGYTF. CDR3 nucleotide sequence: TGTGCCAGCAGTCCGACACCCAGGGCGGCCTATGGCTACACCTTC. The gene calls are TRBV12-3 or TRBV12-4 and TRBJ1-2, with D possibly TRBD1 on 5 matching bases. V was shortened by 5 bases and J by 4 bases, with 17 bases between the two germline ends. This CDR3 is 15 amino acids long.

This clonotype was seen more than once but under ten times. The chain couples TRBV5-1 to TRBJ2-4; tentatively, D is TRBD2 (5 bases). Trimming stripped 0 bases from V and 4 bases from J, with 8 bases between. CDR1 and CDR2 from the germline V gene are SGHRS and YFSETQ. The CDR3 is 14 amino acids. CDR3: CASSLVGGKNIQYF. The CDR3, as DNA: TGCGCCAGCAGCTTGGTGGGCGGGAAAAACATTCAGTACTTC.

This clonotype was detected a few times. This chain joins TRBV5-1 and TRBJ2-7; the match to TRBD1 covers 8 bases. This CDR3 has 14 amino acids. V lost 4 bases to trimming and J lost 6 bases; unmatched junction nucleotides: 9. Germline CDR1 is SGHRS and CDR2 is YFSETQ. The CDR3 loop is CASSRTGSDSEQYF. Written as DNA, the CDR3 is TGCGCCAGCAGCCGGACAGGGAGCGACTCCGAGCAGTACTTC.

This clonotype was observed at least ten times. CDR3 sequence reads: CASSFSGSIYNEQFF. Written as DNA, the CDR3 is TGTGCCAGCAGCTTTAGCGGGAGTATTTACAATGAGCAGTTCTTC. The rearrangement links TRBV11-2 to TRBJ2-1, with 9 bases fitting TRBD2. CDR3 length: 15 amino acids. CDR1 and CDR2 from the germline V gene are SGHAT and FQNNGV. J lost 4 bases, V lost 3 bases, and 4 bases had no gene match.

The V and J genes are TRBV6-1 and TRBJ1-6; TRBD1 matches at 8 bases. In germline, CDR1 is MNHNS, CDR2 SASEGT. Unmatched junction bases numbered 8, after V lost 6 bases and J lost 10 bases. CDR3 length: 14 residues. The CDR3 protein is CASRRQGISSPLHF. In DNA form, the CDR3 reads TGTGCCAGCAGACGACAGGGGATTAGCTCACCCCTCCACTTT.

The rearrangement links TRBV11-3 to TRBJ1-3; 10 nucleotides line up with TRBD1. The CDR3 consists of 18 residues. Germline lookup yields CDR1 SGHNT and CDR2 YENEEA. The V gene end was trimmed by 4 bases and the J gene end by 2 bases; junction bases not matched to a gene: 11. The CDR3 nucleotides read TGTGCCAGCAGCTCTGATCGGGACAGGGGTTCGGCTGGAAACACCATATATTTT. It encodes CASSSDRDRGSAGNTIYF. Filled out from reference TRBV11-3 and TRBJ1-3, the complete variable domain reads EAGVVQSPRYKIIEKKQPVAFWCNPISGHNTLYWYLQNLGQGPELLIRYENEEAVDDSQLPKDRFSAERLKGVDSTLKIQPAELGDSAVYLCASSSDRDRGSAGNTIYFGEGSWLTVV.

This clonotype has just a few counts. Relative to the germline gene, one junction end is altered; a read error may explain this. The rearrangement uses TRBV2 and TRBJ2-3; D gene uncertain. The CDR3 covers 12 residues. Germline V gene sequence: CDR1 SNHLY, CDR2 FYNNEI. Written as DNA, the CDR3 is TGTGCCAGCAGCGAAGGGTCGGATACGCAGTATTTT. This translates into CASSEGSDTQYF.

This clonotype was seen ten or more times. The V and J genes are TRBV5-1 and TRBJ2-5; the D call may be TRBD1 or TRBD2 (6 bases each). Germline loops: CDR1 SGHRS, CDR2 YFSETQ. V was cut by 4 bases and J by 5 bases, with 21 bases left in between. This CDR3 is 16 amino acids long. CDR3 in amino acids: CASSGGNLGGKETQYF. CDR3 nucleotides: TGCGCCAGCAGCGGCGGGAATCTAGGGGGTAAGGAGACCCAGTACTTC. The full variable domain, with the rest looked up from reference TRBV5-1 and TRBJ2-5, is KAGVTQTPRYLIKTRGQQVTLSCSPISGHRSVSWYQQTPGQGLQFLFEYFSETQRNKGNFPGRFSGRQFSNSRSEMNVSTLELGDSALYLCASSGGNLGGKETQYFGPGTRLLVL.

This clonotype was recorded at least ten times. V usage is TRBV12-3 or TRBV12-4 and J usage is TRBJ2-3; no firm D call. The V end lost 6 bases, the J end lost 3 bases, and 10 bases lay between the germline ends. The CDR3 runs 13 residues. The CDR3: CASRPGRTDTQYF. DNA for the CDR3: TGTGCCAGCAGACCTGGACGGACAGATACGCAGTATTTT.

This clonotype was seen repeatedly, ten times or more. This rearrangement joins TRBV5-1 to TRBJ2-7; D might be TRBD2 (5 bases). The CDR3 is 13 residues long. V lost 0 bases to trimming and J lost 2 bases, with 6 bases between them. Germline V gene lookup returns CDR1 SGHRS and CDR2 YFSETQ. CDR3 bases: TGCGCCAGCAGCTTGGGGACTCCCTACGAGCAGTACTTC. This sequence encodes CASSLGTPYEQYF.

V is TRBV19 and J is TRBJ2-7; 8 bases fit TRBD2. The germline V gene has CDR1 LNHDA and CDR2 SQIVND (reference sequence). The CDR3 is 14 amino acids. J was trimmed by 5 bases and V by 4 bases; bases with no gene match: 7. In nucleotides, the CDR3 is TGTGCCAGTAGTACTTTAGCGGGAAGACACGAGCAGTACTTC. It specifies CASSTLAGRHEQYF.

The V and J genes are TRBV7-8 and TRBJ2-1; TRBD2 aligns across 9 bases. Germline V CDR1 and CDR2: SGHVS, FQNEAQ. Germline trimming cut 5 bases from V and 6 bases from J; bases unmatched to any gene: 5. The CDR3 runs 14 residues. The CDR3 nucleotides read TGTGCCAGCAGCGAGGGGACTAGCATCAATGAGCAGTTCTTC. Translation: CASSEGTSINEQFF.

This clonotype was observed a few times. This rearrangement joins TRBV12-5 to TRBJ2-2; tentative D call: TRBD2 (6 bases). There are 13 residues in the CDR3. Trimming removed 5 bases at V and 5 bases at J, with 9 bases between. CDR1 and CDR2 (germline): LGHNT, FRNRAP. CDR3 nucleotide sequence: TGTGCTAGTGGTCCGGGAGATACCGGGGAGCTGTTTTTT. It specifies CASGPGDTGELFF.

The sample holds a few counts of this clonotype. J is TRBJ2-7 and V is TRBV27; the D is unclear. Trimming left V 8 bases short and J 1 base short, with 12 bases between. In germline, CDR1 is MNHEY, CDR2 SMNVEV (reference sequence). The CDR3 totals 13 residues. CDR3 residues: CASGLGLSYEQYF. The CDR3 DNA sequence: TGTGCCAGCGGTCTAGGCCTTTCCTACGAGCAGTACTTC.

This clonotype was counted many times. The V and J genes are TRBV5-1 and TRBJ2-7; TRBD1 matches at 7 bases. Germline V gene data show CDR1 as SGHRS and CDR2 as YFSETQ. The CDR3 contains 13 residues. V was pared by 4 bases and J by 4 bases, with 5 bases of the junction left unmatched. The CDR3 spells CASSVGQQYEQYF. The CDR3, as DNA: TGCGCCAGCAGCGTGGGACAGCAATACGAGCAGTACTTC.

At least ten counts were recorded for this clonotype. CDR3: CASSKGQGYGYTF. In DNA form, the CDR3 reads TGTGCCAGCAGTAAGGGACAGGGTTATGGCTACACCTTC. V gene TRBV12-3 or TRBV12-4 combines with J gene TRBJ1-2; TRBD1 matches 9 bases. The CDR3 extends over 13 amino acids. J gave up 5 bases and V 5 bases, and 3 bases lay outside the gene matches.

This clonotype was seen many times. The chain carries TRBV3-1 and TRBJ2-1; 9 bases map to TRBD2. Looked up from germline, CDR1 is LGHDT and CDR2 is YNNKEL (reference sequence). The V gene end was trimmed by 1 base and the J gene end by 9 bases; junction bases not matched to a gene: 7. There are 15 residues in the CDR3. The CDR3 here is CASSQAAGGPGEQFF. The DNA for the CDR3 is TGTGCCAGCAGCCAAGCAGCGGGAGGACCAGGTGAGCAGTTCTTC.

Ten or more counts support this clonotype. The chain joins TRBV14 to TRBJ2-3; D is perhaps TRBD2 (6 bases). Trimming took off 4 bases at V and 2 bases at J, with 13 bases between the two ends. Germline V gene lookup returns CDR1 SGHDN and CDR2 FVKESK. The length of the CDR3 is 15 residues. The CDR3 nucleotides are TGTGCCAGCAGCCCCGTGGCGGGGCCCACAGATACGCAGTATTTT. It encodes CASSPVAGPTDTQYF.

This clonotype was seen ten or more times. V gene TRBV18 combines with J gene TRBJ1-1; D gene unclear. This CDR3 is 16 amino acids long. V was cut by 3 bases and J by 4 bases, with 18 bases left in between. Germline V lookup: CDR1 KGHSH, CDR2 LQKENI. CDR3 in DNA: TGTGCCAGCTCACCCCGGGTGGCGGGAAGAAGCACTGAAGCTTTCTTT. Translated, it gives CASSPRVAGRSTEAFF.

This clonotype came up many times. The chain employs TRBV11-3 and TRBJ1-5; no clear D. The CDR3 loop spans 15 amino acids. With 2 bases removed from V and 3 bases from J, the gap between germline ends came to 11 bases. Germline V gene sequence: CDR1 SGHNT, CDR2 YENEEA. CDR3 DNA: TGTGCCAGCAGCTTAAAAGGGCAGCTCAATCAGCCCCAGCATTTT. Its translation is CASSLKGQLNQPQHF.

This clonotype was observed many times. The chain couples TRBV28 to TRBJ1-5, with no clear D. Trimming cost V 6 bases and J 7 bases, with 7 bases left between them. The CDR3 sequence is 11 residues long. CDR1 is MDHEN, CDR2 SYDVKM, per germline. The CDR3 spells CASRTGQPQHF. The CDR3 DNA follows: TGTGCCAGCAGGACGGGCCAGCCCCAGCATTTT. The whole variable domain, filled in from reference TRBV28 and TRBJ1-5, reads DVKVTQSSRYLVKRTGEKVFLECVQDMDHENMFWYRQDPGLGLRLIYFSYDVKMKEKGDIPEGYSVSREKKERFSLILESASTNQTSMYLCASRTGQPQHFGDGTRLSIL.

On this clonotype itself: One end of the junction varies from germline; a read error may be responsible. The DNA of the CDR3 is TGTGCCAACAGTCCCGTAGTAGCTAACTATGGCTACACCTTC. This encodes CANSPVVANYGYTF. V gene TRBV28 combines with J gene TRBJ1-2; no clear D gene. From germline, CDR1 is MDHEN and CDR2 SYDVKM. This CDR3 is built from 14 residues.

This clonotype was recorded a few times. This chain links TRBV29-1 with TRBJ2-1; perhaps TRBD1 as D (5 bases). V dropped 5 bases and J dropped 6 bases, with 17 bases sitting between them. The CDR3 is 14 amino acids. Germline V gives CDR1 SQVTM, CDR2 ANQGSEA. CDR3 DNA: TGCAGCGTTCCAGGGATCAGGCAATCCAATGAGCAGTTCTTC. Translating gives CSVPGIRQSNEQFF.

In this sample, this clonotype turned up many times. This chain joins TRBV11-2 and TRBJ2-7; D possibly corresponds to TRBD2 (6 bases). Trimming pared 8 bases from V and 6 bases from J, leaving 26 bases between. This CDR3 is 16 amino acids long. Germline CDR1 reads SGHAT; CDR2 reads FQNNGV. This CDR3 is CASAGTNGADYREQYF. The CDR3 DNA reads TGTGCCAGCGCGGGGACCAACGGCGCCGATTATCGCGAGCAGTACTTC. The complete variable domain, with remaining parts taken from reference TRBV11-2 and TRBJ2-7, reads EAGVAQSPRYKIIEKRQSVAFWCNPISGHATLYWYQQILGQGPKLLIQFQNNGVVDDSQLPKDRFSAERLKGVDSTLKIQPAKLEDSAVYLCASAGTNGADYREQYFGPGTRLTVT.

This clonotype was found many times. The chain joins TRBV29-1 to TRBJ2-2, with 9 bases matching TRBD1. V was pared by 7 bases and J by 4 bases, with 10 bases of the junction left unmatched. The CDR3 is 15 residues long. Germline CDR1 and CDR2: SQVTM and ANQGSEA. CDR3 amino acids: CSALDRGGSTGELFF. The CDR3 nucleotides read TGCAGCGCCCTCGACAGGGGGGGATCCACCGGGGAGCTGTTTTTT.

This clonotype has more than one count but fewer than ten. The chain has TRBV30 and TRBJ1-5, with a tentative D call TRBD1 (5 bases). Germline V CDR1 and CDR2: GTSNPN, SVGIG (reference sequence). Trimming removed 3 bases from V and 0 bases from J, with 9 bases in between. The CDR3 runs 14 residues. The CDR3 DNA is TGTGCCTGGAGCAGGGATTATAGCAATCAGCCCCAGCATTTT. Encoded protein: CAWSRDYSNQPQHF.

This chain links TRBV10-2 with TRBJ1-1, with D maybe TRBD1 (5 bases). Trimming shortened V by 7 bases and J by 5 bases, and 11 bases separated the two germline ends. There are 12 residues in the CDR3. Germline V gene lookup returns CDR1 WSHSY and CDR2 SAAADI. The CDR3 loop is CASNPGRTEAFF. The DNA of the CDR3 is TGCGCCAGCAACCCAGGGAGGACTGAAGCTTTCTTT.

This clonotype was counted many times. The chain uses TRBV11-2 and TRBJ2-7; tentative D call: TRBD1 (6 bases). This CDR3 has 15 residues. CDR1 and CDR2 (germline): SGHAT, FQNNGV. The V end was cut by 5 bases, the J end by 1 base, with 15 bases between. This CDR3 reads CASSRGFSGSYEQYF. The CDR3, as DNA: TGTGCCAGCAGCAGGGGGTTTTCGGGGTCCTACGAGCAGTACTTC.